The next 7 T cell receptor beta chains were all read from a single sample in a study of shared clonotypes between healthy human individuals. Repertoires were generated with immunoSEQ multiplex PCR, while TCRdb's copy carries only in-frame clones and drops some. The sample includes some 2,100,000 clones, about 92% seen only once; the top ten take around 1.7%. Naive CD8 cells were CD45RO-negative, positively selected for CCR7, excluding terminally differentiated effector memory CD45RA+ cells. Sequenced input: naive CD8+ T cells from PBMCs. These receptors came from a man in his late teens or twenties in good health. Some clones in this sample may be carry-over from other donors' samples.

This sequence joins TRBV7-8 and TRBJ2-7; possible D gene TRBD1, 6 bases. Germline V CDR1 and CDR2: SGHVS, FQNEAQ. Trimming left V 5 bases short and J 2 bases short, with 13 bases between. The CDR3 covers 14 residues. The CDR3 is CASSPYRETYEQYF. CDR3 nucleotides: TGTGCCAGCAGCCCCTACAGGGAGACCTACGAGCAGTACTTC.

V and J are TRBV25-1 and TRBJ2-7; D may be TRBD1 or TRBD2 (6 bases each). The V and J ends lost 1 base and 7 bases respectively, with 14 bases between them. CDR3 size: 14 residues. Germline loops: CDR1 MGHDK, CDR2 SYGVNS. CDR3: CASSESMRGTEQYF. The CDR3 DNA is TGTGCCAGCAGTGAATCTATGAGGGGGACTGAGCAGTACTTC.

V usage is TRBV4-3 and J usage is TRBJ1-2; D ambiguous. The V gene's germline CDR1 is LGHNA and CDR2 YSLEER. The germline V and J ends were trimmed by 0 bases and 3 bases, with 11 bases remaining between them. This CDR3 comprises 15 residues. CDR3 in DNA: TGCGCCAGCAGCCAAGAGGAGGACGGATACTATGGCTACACCTTC. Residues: CASSQEEDGYYGYTF.

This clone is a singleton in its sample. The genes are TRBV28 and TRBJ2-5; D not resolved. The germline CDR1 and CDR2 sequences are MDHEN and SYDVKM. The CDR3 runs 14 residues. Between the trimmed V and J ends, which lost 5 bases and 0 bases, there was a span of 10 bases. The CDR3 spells CASSPRDYQETQYF. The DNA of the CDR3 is TGTGCCAGCAGTCCCCGCGATTACCAAGAGACCCAGTACTTC.

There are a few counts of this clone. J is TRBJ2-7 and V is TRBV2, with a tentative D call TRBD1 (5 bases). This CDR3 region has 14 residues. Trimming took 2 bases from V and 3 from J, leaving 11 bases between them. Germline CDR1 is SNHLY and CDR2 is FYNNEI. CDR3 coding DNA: TGTGCCAGCAGTGAAACGTGGACAAGCTACGAGCAGTACTTC. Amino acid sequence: CASSETWTSYEQYF.

This CDR3 reads CASSRGGGLIYEQYF. CDR3 coding DNA: TGTGCCAGCAGTCGGGGCGGGGGGCTGATCTACGAGCAGTACTTC. The chain recombines TRBV6-5 with TRBJ2-7; the match to TRBD2 covers 8 bases. CDR3 length equals 15 residues. With 5 bases clipped from V and 3 bases from J, the junction kept 9 bases outside the gene matches. CDR1 and CDR2 (germline): MNHEY, SVGAGI.

The CDR3 nucleotides read TGTGCCAGCAGTTTGAGACAGAAGGAGTACGAGCAGTACTTC. Amino acid sequence: CASSLRQKEYEQYF. The V call is TRBV28, the J call TRBJ2-7, with a possible D match to TRBD1 (5 bases). This CDR3 region has 14 residues. The V gene's germline CDR1 is MDHEN and CDR2 SYDVKM. Trimming left V 3 bases short and J 4 bases short, with 13 bases between.